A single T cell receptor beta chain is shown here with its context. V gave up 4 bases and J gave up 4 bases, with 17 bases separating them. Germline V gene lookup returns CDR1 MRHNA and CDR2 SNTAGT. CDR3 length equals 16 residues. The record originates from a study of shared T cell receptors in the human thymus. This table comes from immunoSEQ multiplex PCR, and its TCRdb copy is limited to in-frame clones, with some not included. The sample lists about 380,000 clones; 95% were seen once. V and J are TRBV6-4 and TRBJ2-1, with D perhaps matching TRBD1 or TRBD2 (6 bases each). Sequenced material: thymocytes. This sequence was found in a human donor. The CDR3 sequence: CASSALPGAQYNEQFF. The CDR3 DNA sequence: TGTGCCAGCAGTGCCTTGCCGGGGGCGCAGTACAATGAGCAGTTCTTC.